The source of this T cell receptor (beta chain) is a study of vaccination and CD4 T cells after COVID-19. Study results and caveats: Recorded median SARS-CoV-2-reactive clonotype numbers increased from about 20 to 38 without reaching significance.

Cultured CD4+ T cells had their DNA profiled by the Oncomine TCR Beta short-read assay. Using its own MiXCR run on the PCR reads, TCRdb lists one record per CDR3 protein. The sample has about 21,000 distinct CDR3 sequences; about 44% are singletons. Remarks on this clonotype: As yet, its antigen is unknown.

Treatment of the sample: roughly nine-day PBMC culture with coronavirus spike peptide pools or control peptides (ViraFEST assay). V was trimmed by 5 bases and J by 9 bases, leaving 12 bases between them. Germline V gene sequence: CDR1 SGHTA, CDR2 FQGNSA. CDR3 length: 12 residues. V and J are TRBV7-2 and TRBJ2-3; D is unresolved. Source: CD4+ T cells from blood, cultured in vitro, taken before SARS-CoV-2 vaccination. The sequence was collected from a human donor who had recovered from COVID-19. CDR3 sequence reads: CASSLTPGTQYF. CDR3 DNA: TGTGCCAGCAGCCTCACCCCCGGGACGCAGTATTTT.